This TCR beta chain was captured by sequencing in a study of vaccination and CD4 T cells after COVID-19. In the study overall: Investigators stimulated cells with overlapping spike peptides drawn from SARS-CoV-2, HCoV-NL63, HCoV-OC43 and HCoV-229E.

Once obtained from cultured CD4+ T cells, the DNA was sequenced using the Oncomine TCR Beta short-read assay. TCRdb reanalysed the PCR reads using MiXCR and keeps one entry per CDR3 protein. The profile shows some 11,000 distinct CDR3 sequences, less than 30% of them singletons. Between the trimmed V and J ends, which lost 7 bases and 9 bases, there was a span of 23 bases. Germline V CDR1 and CDR2: DFQATT, SNEGSKA (reference sequence). The CDR3 consists of 14 residues. There are a few counts of this clonotype. The antigen is unknown. Treatment indicated: roughly nine-day PBMC culture with coronavirus spike peptide pools or control peptides (ViraFEST assay). Wells that each held approximately 2.1 million PBMCs were cultured with roughly 9.8 IU/ml IL-2 and approximately 9 ug/ml peptide pools.

The V call is TRBV20-1, the J call TRBJ2-3; D possibly corresponds to TRBD2 (6 bases). The TCR sequence derives from a human donor who had recovered from COVID-19. The sample consisted of CD4+ T cells from blood, cultured in vitro, taken after SARS-CoV-2 vaccination. CDR3 loop: CSVPSRGAGRTQYF. The DNA for the CDR3 is TGCAGTGTCCCAAGTCGTGGGGCCGGGAGAACGCAGTATTTT.